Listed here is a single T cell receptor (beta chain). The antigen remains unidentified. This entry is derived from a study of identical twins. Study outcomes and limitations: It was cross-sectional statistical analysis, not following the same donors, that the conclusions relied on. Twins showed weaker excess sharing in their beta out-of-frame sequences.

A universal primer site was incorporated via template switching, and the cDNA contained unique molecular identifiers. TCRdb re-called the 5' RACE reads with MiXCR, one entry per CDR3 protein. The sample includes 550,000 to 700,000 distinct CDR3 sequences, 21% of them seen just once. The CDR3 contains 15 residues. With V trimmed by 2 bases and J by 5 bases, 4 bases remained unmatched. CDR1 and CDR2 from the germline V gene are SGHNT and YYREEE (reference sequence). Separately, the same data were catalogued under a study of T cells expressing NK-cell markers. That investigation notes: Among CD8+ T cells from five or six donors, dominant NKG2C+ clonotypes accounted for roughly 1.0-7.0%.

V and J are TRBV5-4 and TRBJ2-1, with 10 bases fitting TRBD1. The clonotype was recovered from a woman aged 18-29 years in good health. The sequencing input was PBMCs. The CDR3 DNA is TGTGCCAGCAGCTTACCGGGACAGGGGCACAATGAGCAGTTCTTC. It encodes CASSLPGQGHNEQFF.